This T cell receptor beta chain was sequenced for a study of cytomegalovirus exposure and HLA in healthy donors. Whole-study results and caveats: Among TCR beta chains, those listed as cytomegalovirus-associated numbered some 170. In all likelihood, a cluster of highly shared sequence variants was a sequencing artifact.

The study ran its PCR with 60 Vbeta and 13 Jbeta primers. In the original analysis: Unique TCR beta chains totaled some 81 million in a later count, with roughly 10 million of them shared. Produced via immunoSEQ multiplex PCR; TCRdb's table is partial and in-frame only. That table furnishes V, J and clone size, whereas the DNA furnished D and trimming. The sample contains about 130,000 clones, approximately 71% of which appear only once. On this clone: What it binds is unknown.

The sequenced material came from PBMCs. This receptor was obtained from a woman in her 50s in good health and CMV-seronegative.

CDR3 DNA: TGTGCCACCGCCCCCCCTTTCGGGATGAACACCGGGGAGCTGTTTTTT. Protein: CATAPPFGMNTGELFF. V usage is TRBV27 and J usage is TRBJ2-2; a possible D gene is TRBD2 (5 bases). The V end was cut by 10 bases, the J end by 1 base, with 19 bases between. Germline assignment: CDR1 MNHEY and CDR2 SMNVEV (reference sequence). The CDR3 is made up of 16 amino acids.